This record covers a single T cell receptor beta chain. This sample was included in a study of blood T cells in healthy people across ages. A J-beta primer mix and a sample-barcoded 5' primer were used in a second PCR of about 7 to 12 cycles. TCRdb independently ran MiXCR on the 5' RACE reads; one entry per CDR3 protein. The sample includes 700,000 or so distinct CDR3 sequences, roughly 20% of them seen just once. The CDR3 sequence is 15 residues long. The V end lost 5 bases, the J end lost 5 bases, and 16 bases lay between the germline ends. Germline CDR1 is MNHEY and CDR2 is SVGEGT. The rearrangement uses TRBV6-2 or TRBV6-3 and TRBJ2-1; weak D call: TRBD1 (5 bases). The TCR originated in a man aged 70-80 years in good health. Sequenced: blood. This chain's CDR3 is CASSPITGVHNEQFF. In nucleotides, the CDR3 is TGTGCCAGCAGTCCTATAACAGGAGTCCACAATGAGCAGTTCTTC.